This entry concerns a single T cell receptor (beta chain). The data originate from a study of cytomegalovirus exposure and HLA in healthy donors. The PCR contained 60 Vbeta and 13 Jbeta primers. Repertoires were generated with immunoSEQ multiplex PCR, while TCRdb's copy carries only in-frame clones and drops some. Here the sample spans some 180,000 clones, around 80% being singletons. Germline loops: CDR1 SGHVS, CDR2 FQNEAQ. V gave up 1 base and J gave up 0 bases, with 7 bases separating them. The CDR3 length is 14 residues. The sequence was collected from a woman aged 25 to 45 in good health and CMV-seronegative. The specimen sequenced was PBMCs. This sequence joins TRBV7-8 and TRBJ2-7; D is unresolved. The CDR3: CASSLEPASYEQYF. CDR3 in DNA: TGTGCCAGCAGCTTAGAGCCTGCCTCCTACGAGCAGTACTTC.